This is a list of T cell receptor beta chains from one sample in a study of OX40 agonist ivuxolimab in advanced cancers. Sequencing used immunoSEQ multiplex PCR; TCRdb keeps in-frame clones, though not all of them. Counted here are over 40,000 clones, about 86% occurring once; the ten biggest clones make up approximately 0.4%. This sample comprised CD4+ or CD8+ T cells sorted from blood, obtained in a trial of the OX40 agonist ivuxolimab. The source is an adult with an advanced solid tumor such as melanoma, head and neck, liver or kidney cancer. Both conserved end residues are part of each CDR3. Fields, in order: clone size, V gene, J gene, D gene, CDR3 protein, CDR3 DNA. The D gene is left open where the match is weak. Where a row states a size, it is once, few, many or the class of an expanded clone; other rows omit it.

clone size: -; V gene: TRBV6-5; J gene: TRBJ1-2; D gene: TRBD1; CDR3 protein: CASIPGTGGDYGYTF; CDR3 DNA: TGTGCCAGCATCCCCGGGACAGGGGGCGACTATGGCTACACCTTC
clone size: few; V gene: TRBV15; J gene: TRBJ1-2; D gene: -; CDR3 protein: CATSSKTVNYGYTF; CDR3 DNA: TGTGCCACCAGCAGCAAGACAGTCAACTATGGCTACACCTTC
clone size: once; V gene: TRBV18; J gene: TRBJ2-7; D gene: -; CDR3 protein: CASSPPADYEQYF; CDR3 DNA: TGTGCCAGCTCACCACCGGCAGACTACGAGCAGTACTTC
clone size: once; V gene: TRBV5-4; J gene: TRBJ2-3; D gene: TRBD2; CDR3 protein: CASSLRRGAGTDTQYF; CDR3 DNA: TGTGCCAGCAGCTTGCGGCGGGGGGCCGGCACAGATACGCAGTATTTT
clone size: -; V gene: TRBV2; J gene: TRBJ1-2; D gene: -; CDR3 protein: CASSEGTAYGYTF; CDR3 DNA: TGTGCCAGCAGTGAAGGGACAGCCTATGGCTACACCTTC
clone size: once; V gene: TRBV4-3; J gene: TRBJ1-2; D gene: TRBD1; CDR3 protein: CASGRQGYYGYTF; CDR3 DNA: TGCGCCAGCGGCCGACAGGGGTACTATGGCTACACCTTC
clone size: few; V gene: TRBV5-1; J gene: TRBJ1-1; D gene: TRBD1; CDR3 protein: CASSGGTGSNTEAFF; CDR3 DNA: TGCGCCAGCAGCGGGGGGACAGGGTCGAACACTGAAGCTTTCTTT
clone size: -; V gene: TRBV10-1; J gene: TRBJ2-7; D gene: -; CDR3 protein: CASASAGTPYEQYF; CDR3 DNA: TGCGCCAGCGCGTCGGCGGGTACACCCTACGAGCAGTACTTC
clone size: -; V gene: TRBV7-6; J gene: TRBJ2-5; D gene: -; CDR3 protein: CASSLRWQKETQYF; CDR3 DNA: TGTGCCAGCAGCTTACGTTGGCAAAAAGAGACCCAGTACTTC
clone size: -; V gene: TRBV11-2; J gene: TRBJ2-1; D gene: -; CDR3 protein: CASSLRDNEQFF; CDR3 DNA: TGTGCCAGCAGCTTGCGGGACAATGAGCAGTTCTTC
clone size: -; V gene: TRBV7-9; J gene: TRBJ1-6; D gene: TRBD1; CDR3 protein: CASSPGQGLPLHF; CDR3 DNA: TGTGCCAGCAGCCCAGGACAGGGACTACCCCTCCACTTT
clone size: -; V gene: TRBV30; J gene: TRBJ2-1; D gene: -; CDR3 protein: CAWSYSGEQFF; CDR3 DNA: TGTGCCTGGAGTTACTCTGGGGAGCAGTTCTTC
clone size: -; V gene: TRBV6-5; J gene: TRBJ1-5; D gene: -; CDR3 protein: CASSYSSGPNQPQHF; CDR3 DNA: TGTGCCAGCAGTTACTCGTCCGGGCCCAATCAGCCCCAGCATTTT
clone size: -; V gene: TRBV9; J gene: TRBJ2-1; D gene: -; CDR3 protein: CASSVELVREQFF; CDR3 DNA: TGTGCCAGCAGCGTAGAACTGGTCCGGGAGCAGTTCTTC
clone size: -; V gene: TRBV14; J gene: TRBJ1-1; D gene: -; CDR3 protein: CASSRGFSTEAFF; CDR3 DNA: TGTGCCAGCAGCCGGGGTTTTTCCACTGAAGCTTTCTTT
clone size: few; V gene: TRBV27; J gene: TRBJ1-6; D gene: -; CDR3 protein: CASSFSGSHLHF; CDR3 DNA: TGTGCCAGCAGTTTTTCAGGGAGTCACCTCCACTTT
clone size: -; V gene: TRBV4-2; J gene: TRBJ2-3; D gene: TRBD2; CDR3 protein: CASSQDRASGGSNTQYF; CDR3 DNA: TGTGCCAGCAGCCAAGATCGGGCTAGCGGGGGCTCGAATACGCAGTATTTT
clone size: once; V gene: TRBV7-2; J gene: TRBJ1-2; D gene: -; CDR3 protein: CASTDTDRARKGYTF; CDR3 DNA: TGTGCCAGCACCGATACGGATAGGGCCCGGAAGGGCTACACCTTC
clone size: -; V gene: TRBV5-4; J gene: TRBJ2-1; D gene: -; CDR3 protein: CAGSEKERGRNEQFF; CDR3 DNA: TGTGCCGGCAGCGAAAAAGAGAGGGGGAGAAATGAGCAGTTCTTC
clone size: -; V gene: TRBV28; J gene: TRBJ1-5; D gene: -; CDR3 protein: CASSLGYQPQHF; CDR3 DNA: TGTGCCAGCAGTTTAGGGTATCAGCCCCAGCATTTT
clone size: -; V gene: TRBV19; J gene: TRBJ2-5; D gene: -; CDR3 protein: CASSLSPQSRETQYF; CDR3 DNA: TGTGCCAGTAGCCTCTCCCCGCAGTCAAGAGAGACCCAGTACTTC
clone size: -; V gene: TRBV7-8; J gene: TRBJ2-7; D gene: TRBD2; CDR3 protein: CASSPPLYSGSNYEQYF; CDR3 DNA: TGTGCCAGCAGCCCCCCGCTATATAGCGGGAGCAACTACGAGCAGTACTTC
clone size: -; V gene: TRBV5-4; J gene: TRBJ1-3; D gene: -; CDR3 protein: CASSLAAASGNTIYF; CDR3 DNA: TGTGCCAGCAGCTTGGCGGCAGCCTCTGGAAACACCATATATTTT
clone size: -; V gene: TRBV14; J gene: TRBJ2-5; D gene: -; CDR3 protein: CASSQELGRTKETQYF; CDR3 DNA: TGTGCCAGCAGCCAAGAATTGGGAAGAACGAAAGAGACCCAGTACTTC
clone size: -; V gene: TRBV7-3; J gene: TRBJ1-5; D gene: -; CDR3 protein: CASRLGSSNQPQHF; CDR3 DNA: TGTGCCAGCCGCCTAGGCTCTAGCAATCAGCCCCAGCATTTT
clone size: once; V gene: TRBV18; J gene: TRBJ1-5; D gene: -; CDR3 protein: CASSPTGNNQPQHF; CDR3 DNA: TGTGCCAGCTCACCAACAGGGAACAATCAGCCCCAGCATTTT